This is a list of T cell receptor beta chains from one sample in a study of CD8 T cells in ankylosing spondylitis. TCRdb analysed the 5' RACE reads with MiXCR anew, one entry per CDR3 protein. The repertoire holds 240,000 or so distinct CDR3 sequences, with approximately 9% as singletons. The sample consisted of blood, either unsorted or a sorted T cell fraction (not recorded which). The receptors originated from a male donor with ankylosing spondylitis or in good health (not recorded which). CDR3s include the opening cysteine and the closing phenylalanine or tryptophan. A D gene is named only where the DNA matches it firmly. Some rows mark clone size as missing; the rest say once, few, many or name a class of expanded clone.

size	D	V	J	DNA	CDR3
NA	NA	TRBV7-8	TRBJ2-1	TGTGCCAGCAGCTTCAACAGGGGAGGTAATGAGCAGTTCTTC	CASSFNRGGNEQFF
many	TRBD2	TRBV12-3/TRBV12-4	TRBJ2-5	TGTGCCAGCAGCCCGACTAGCGGGAGGGAAGAGACCCAGTACTTC	CASSPTSGREETQYF
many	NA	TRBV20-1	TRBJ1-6	TGCAGTGCTAGAGCGGAGGGGGAATCACCCCTCCACTTT	CSARAEGESPLHF
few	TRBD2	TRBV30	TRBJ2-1	TGTGCCTGGATACGACTCGGGGGGGCCCCGTACAATGAGCAGTTCTTC	CAWIRLGGAPYNEQFF
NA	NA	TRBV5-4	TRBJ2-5	TGTGCCAGCAGCAAAGAGGAGACCCAGTACTTC	CASSKEETQYF
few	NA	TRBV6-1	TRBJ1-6	TGTGCCAGCAGTGAATTACCACATTCCCCCGGAGGGTCCTATAATTCACCCCTCCACTTT	CASSELPHSPGGSYNSPLHF
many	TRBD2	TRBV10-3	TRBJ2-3	TGTGCCATCAGTGATGTGTCTAGCGGGGGCCCTAGCACAGATACGCAGTATTTT	CAISDVSSGGPSTDTQYF
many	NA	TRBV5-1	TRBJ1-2	TGCGCCAGCAGCCAGGAGGGGTCTGACTATGGCTACACCTTC	CASSQEGSDYGYTF
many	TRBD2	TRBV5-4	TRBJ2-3	TGTGCCAGCAGCTTGACTAGCGGGGATCCTGCAGATACGCAGTATTTT	CASSLTSGDPADTQYF
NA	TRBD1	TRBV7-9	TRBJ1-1	TGTGCCAGCAGCTTTATACAGGGGCCTGCTGAAGCTTTCTTT	CASSFIQGPAEAFF
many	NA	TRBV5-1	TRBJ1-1	TGCGCCAGTGGGGGAGGATCCAACACTGAAGCTTTCTTT	CASGGGSNTEAFF
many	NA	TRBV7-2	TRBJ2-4	TGTGCCAGCAGCCCCCTCCAGGGATCGGACATTCAGTACTTC	CASSPLQGSDIQYF
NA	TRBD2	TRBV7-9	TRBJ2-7	TGTGCCAGCAGCCCCGTGACTAGCGGGATCTCCTACGATCAGTACTTC	CASSPVTSGISYDQYF
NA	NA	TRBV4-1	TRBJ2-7	TGCGCCAGCAGCCACCCCGGGGGAACCTACGAGCAGTACTTC	CASSHPGGTYEQYF
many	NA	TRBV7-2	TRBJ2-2	TGTGCCAGCAGCGTAAGGGGTGGGGAGCTGTTTTTT	CASSVRGGELFF
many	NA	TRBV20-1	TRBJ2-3	TGCAGTGCGGCGGATAATACGCAGTATTTT	CSAADNTQYF
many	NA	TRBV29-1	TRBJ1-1	TGCAGCGTTAGGGGCCTAATGAACACTGAAGCTTTCTTT	CSVRGLMNTEAFF
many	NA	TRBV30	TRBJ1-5	TGTGCCTGGAGTGGAGGGGTTGGGCAGCCCCAGCATTTT	CAWSGGVGQPQHF
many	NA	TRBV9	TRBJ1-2	TGTGCCAGCAGCGTAGAAGCAGGGACTACCCTAGGCTACACCTTC	CASSVEAGTTLGYTF
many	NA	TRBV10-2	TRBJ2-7	TGCGCCAGCAGTGAGGGCTCCTACGAGCAGTACTTC	CASSEGSYEQYF
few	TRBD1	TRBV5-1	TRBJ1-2	TGCGCCAGCAGCACCGGGACAGCGGGATATGGCTACACCTTC	CASSTGTAGYGYTF
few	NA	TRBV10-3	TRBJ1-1	TGTGCCATCGGTCAAGGTGGGGAGAACACTGAAGCTTTCTTT	CAIGQGGENTEAFF
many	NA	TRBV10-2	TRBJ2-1	TGCGCCAGCCTGGGGGGTGAGCAGTTCTTC	CASLGGEQFF
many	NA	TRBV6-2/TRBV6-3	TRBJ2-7	TGTGCCAGCAGATACCTGCGGGGTGTCTACGAGCAGTACTTC	CASRYLRGVYEQYF
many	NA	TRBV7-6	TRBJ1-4	TGTGCCAGCAGCCGGGAGTTTAATGAAAAACTGTTTTTT	CASSREFNEKLFF
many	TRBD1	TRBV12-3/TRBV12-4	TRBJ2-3	TGTGCCAGCACCCTGGACAGGGCCCCTAGGGATACGCAGTATTTT	CASTLDRAPRDTQYF
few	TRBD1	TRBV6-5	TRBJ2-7	TGTGCCAGCAGTTACTCCGGGACAGGGGTCTTGGAGCAGTACTTC	CASSYSGTGVLEQYF
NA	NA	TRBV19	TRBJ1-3	TGTGCCAGCAGAGGGGTTCCTGGAAACACCATATATTTT	CASRGVPGNTIYF
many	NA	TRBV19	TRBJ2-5	TGTGCCAGTAGAGCTACTAGAAACCAAGAGACCCAGTACTTC	CASRATRNQETQYF
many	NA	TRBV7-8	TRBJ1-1	TGTGCCAGCAGCTTGGGGCCCCTCTCTGGCGAAGCTTTCTTT	CASSLGPLSGEAFF
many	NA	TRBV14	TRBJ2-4	TGTGCCAGCAGCCCAGCGGGTCAAAACATTCAGTACTTC	CASSPAGQNIQYF
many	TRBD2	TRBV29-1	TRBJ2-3	TGCAGCGGGGGGACTAGCTTTGCAGATACGCAGTATTTT	CSGGTSFADTQYF
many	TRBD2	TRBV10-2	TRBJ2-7	TGCGCCAGCAAACCGGGACTAGCGGGCTACGAGCAGTACTTC	CASKPGLAGYEQYF
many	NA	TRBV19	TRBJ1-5	TGTGCCAGTAGTACGTTACAGACAGGTAGTCAGCCCCAGCATTTT	CASSTLQTGSQPQHF
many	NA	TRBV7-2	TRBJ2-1	TGTGCCAGCAGCTCAGGACTGGGCAATGAGCAGTTCTTC	CASSSGLGNEQFF
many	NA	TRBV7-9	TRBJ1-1	TGTGCCAGCAGCCGATACACTGAAGCTTTCTTT	CASSRYTEAFF
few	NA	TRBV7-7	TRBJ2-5	TGTGCTAGCAGCTTAGGGCAGCAAGGGACCCAGTACTTC	CASSLGQQGTQYF
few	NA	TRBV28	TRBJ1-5	TGTGCCAGCAGACAAGGCCGCAATCAGCCCCAGCATTTT	CASRQGRNQPQHF
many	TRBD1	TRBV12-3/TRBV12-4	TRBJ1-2	TGTGCCAGCACCCCCGGGACAGGTTATGGCTACACCTTC	CASTPGTGYGYTF
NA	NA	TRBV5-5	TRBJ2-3	TGTGCCAGCAGCTTGGAGGGAGCTCGCGGTGGGGCGCAGTATTTT	CASSLEGARGGAQYF
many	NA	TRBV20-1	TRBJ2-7	TGCAGTGCTCAATCTGGGGGCCGTCACGAGCAGTACTTC	CSAQSGGRHEQYF
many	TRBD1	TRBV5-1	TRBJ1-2	TGCGCCAGCAGCTTGGCGAGCGAGGGGGCGCGTGATGGCTACACCTTC	CASSLASEGARDGYTF
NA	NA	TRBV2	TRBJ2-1	TGTGCCAGCAAGTTATCCTTAAACAATGAGCAGTTCTTC	CASKLSLNNEQFF
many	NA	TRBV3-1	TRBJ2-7	TGTGCCAGCAGCCAAGAGGGGGTCCTGGTAGACGAGCAGTACTTC	CASSQEGVLVDEQYF
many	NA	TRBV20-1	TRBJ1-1	TGCAGTGCTAGACCCACAGGCAGGATCGACACTGAAGCTTTCTTT	CSARPTGRIDTEAFF
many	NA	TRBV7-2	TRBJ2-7	TGTGCCAGCAGCTTAGGTGGGGGTTCATCCTACGAGCAGTACTTC	CASSLGGGSSYEQYF
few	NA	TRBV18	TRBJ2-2	TGTGCCAGCTCACTCACCGGGACGGCCGGGGAGCTGTTTTTT	CASSLTGTAGELFF
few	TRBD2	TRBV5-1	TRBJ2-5	TGCGCCAGCAGCCCGGGACTAGCGGAGCAAGAGACCCAGTACTTC	CASSPGLAEQETQYF
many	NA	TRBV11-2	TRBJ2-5	TGTGCCAGCAGCTTAGATCGAGCGGTCCAAGAGACCCAGTACTTC	CASSLDRAVQETQYF